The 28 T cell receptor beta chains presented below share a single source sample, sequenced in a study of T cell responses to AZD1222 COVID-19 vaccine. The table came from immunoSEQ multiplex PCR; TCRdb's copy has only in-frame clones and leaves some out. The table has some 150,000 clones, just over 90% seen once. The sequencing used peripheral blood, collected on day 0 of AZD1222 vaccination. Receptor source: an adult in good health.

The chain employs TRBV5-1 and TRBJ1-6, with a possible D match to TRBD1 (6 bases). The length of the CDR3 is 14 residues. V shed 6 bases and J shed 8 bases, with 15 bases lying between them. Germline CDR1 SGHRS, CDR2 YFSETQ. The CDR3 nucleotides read TGCGCCAGCACCTCGGACAGTGAGGATTCACCCCTCCACTTT. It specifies CASTSDSEDSPLHF.

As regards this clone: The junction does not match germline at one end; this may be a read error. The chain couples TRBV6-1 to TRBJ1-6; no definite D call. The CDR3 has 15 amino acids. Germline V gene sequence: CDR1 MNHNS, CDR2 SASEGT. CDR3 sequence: CASSEGVSWYSPLHF. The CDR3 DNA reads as TGTGCCAGCAGCGAAGGAGTTTCTTGGTATTCACCCCTCCACTTT.

CDR3 bases: TGTGCCAGCAGTTGGACAGGTATTGGAAACACCATATATTTT. It encodes CASSWTGIGNTIYF. The rearrangement joins TRBV28 to TRBJ1-3, with 7 bases identical to TRBD1. Germline assignment: CDR1 MDHEN and CDR2 SYDVKM. V was pared by 4 bases and J by 3 bases, with 3 bases of the junction left unmatched. There are 14 residues in the CDR3.

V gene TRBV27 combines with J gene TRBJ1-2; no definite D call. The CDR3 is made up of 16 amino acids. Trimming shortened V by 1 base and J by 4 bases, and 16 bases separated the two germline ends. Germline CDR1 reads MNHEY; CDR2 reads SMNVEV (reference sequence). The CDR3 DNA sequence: TGTGCCAGCAGTTTATACAGACCTCAATTCGGCTATGGCTACACCTTC. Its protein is CASSLYRPQFGYGYTF.

As DNA, the CDR3 is TGCAGTGCTAGTGGCCCGACTAGCGGGAGGGCCTACGAGCAGTACTTC. Its protein product is CSASGPTSGRAYEQYF. This chain joins TRBV20-1 and TRBJ2-7, with 14 bases fitting TRBD2. Unmatched junction bases numbered 6, after V lost 3 bases and J lost 2 bases. The CDR3 totals 16 residues. From germline, CDR1 is DFQATT and CDR2 SNEGSKA (reference sequence).

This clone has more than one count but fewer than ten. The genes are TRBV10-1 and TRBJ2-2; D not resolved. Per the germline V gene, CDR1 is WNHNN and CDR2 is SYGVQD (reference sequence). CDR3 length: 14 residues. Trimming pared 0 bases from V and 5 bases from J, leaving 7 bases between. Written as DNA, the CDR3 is TGCGCCAGCAGTGAGTCTTCTTGGACCGGGGAGCTGTTTTTT. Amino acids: CASSESSWTGELFF.

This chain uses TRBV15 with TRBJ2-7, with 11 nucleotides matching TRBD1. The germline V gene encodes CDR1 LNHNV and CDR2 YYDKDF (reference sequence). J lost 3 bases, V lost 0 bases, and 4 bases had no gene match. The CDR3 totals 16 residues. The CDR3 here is CATSRDMGTGGYEQYF. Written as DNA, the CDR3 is TGTGCCACCAGCAGAGATATGGGGACAGGGGGCTACGAGCAGTACTTC.

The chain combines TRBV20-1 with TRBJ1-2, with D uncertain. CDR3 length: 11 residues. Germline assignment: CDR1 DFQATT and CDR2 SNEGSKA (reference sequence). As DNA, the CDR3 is TGCAGCATGAGCCTGGACTATGGCTACACCTTC. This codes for CSMSLDYGYTF.

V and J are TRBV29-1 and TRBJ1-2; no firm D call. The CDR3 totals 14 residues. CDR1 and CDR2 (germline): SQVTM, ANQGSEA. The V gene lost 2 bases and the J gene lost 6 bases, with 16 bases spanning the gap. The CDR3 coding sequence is TGCAGCGTTGAAAGAGAGGAAGTTCTCAATGGCTACACCTTC. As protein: CSVEREEVLNGYTF.

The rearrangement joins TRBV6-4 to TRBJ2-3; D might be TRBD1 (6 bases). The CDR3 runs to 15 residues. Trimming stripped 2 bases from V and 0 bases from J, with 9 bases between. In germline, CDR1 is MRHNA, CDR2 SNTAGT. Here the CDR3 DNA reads TGTGCCAGCAGTGACAGGGGACAAAGCACAGATACGCAGTATTTT. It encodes CASSDRGQSTDTQYF.

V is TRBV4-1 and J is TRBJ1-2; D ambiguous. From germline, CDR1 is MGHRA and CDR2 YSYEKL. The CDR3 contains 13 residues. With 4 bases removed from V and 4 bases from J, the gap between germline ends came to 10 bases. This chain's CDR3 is CASSPGPAYGYTF. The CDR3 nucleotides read TGCGCCAGCAGCCCCGGACCAGCCTATGGCTACACCTTC.

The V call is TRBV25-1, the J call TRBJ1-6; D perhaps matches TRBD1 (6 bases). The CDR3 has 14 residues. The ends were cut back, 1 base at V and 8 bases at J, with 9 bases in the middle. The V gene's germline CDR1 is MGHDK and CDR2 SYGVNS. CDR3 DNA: TGTGCCAGCAGTGAATGGGCAGGGGATTCACCCCTCCACTTT. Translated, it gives CASSEWAGDSPLHF.

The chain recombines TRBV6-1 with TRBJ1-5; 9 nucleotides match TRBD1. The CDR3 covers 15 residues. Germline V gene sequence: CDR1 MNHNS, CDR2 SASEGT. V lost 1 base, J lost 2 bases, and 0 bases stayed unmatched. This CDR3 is CASSEGDRGNQPQHF. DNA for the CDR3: TGTGCCAGCAGTGAAGGGGACAGGGGCAATCAGCCCCAGCATTTT.

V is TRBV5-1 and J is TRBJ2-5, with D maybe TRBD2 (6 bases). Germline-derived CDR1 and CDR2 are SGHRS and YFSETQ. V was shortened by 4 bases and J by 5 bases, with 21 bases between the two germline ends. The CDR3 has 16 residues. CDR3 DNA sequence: TGCGCCAGCAGCGCCGGAGGGCCGGGACGGAGGGAGACCCAGTACTTC. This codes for CASSAGGPGRRETQYF.

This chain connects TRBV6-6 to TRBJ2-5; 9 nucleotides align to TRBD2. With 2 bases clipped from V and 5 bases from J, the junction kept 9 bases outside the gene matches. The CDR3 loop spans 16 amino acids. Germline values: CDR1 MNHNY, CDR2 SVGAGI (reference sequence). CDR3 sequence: CASSYGIAGDQETQYF. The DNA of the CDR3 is TGTGCCAGCAGTTACGGGATAGCGGGAGATCAGGAGACCCAGTACTTC.

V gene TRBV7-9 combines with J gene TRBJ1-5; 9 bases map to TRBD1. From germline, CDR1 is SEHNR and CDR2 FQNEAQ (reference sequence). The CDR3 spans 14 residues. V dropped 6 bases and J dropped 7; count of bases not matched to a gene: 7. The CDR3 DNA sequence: TGTGCCAGCAGATCCGGGACAGGGAACCAGCCCCAGCATTTT. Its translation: CASRSGTGNQPQHF.

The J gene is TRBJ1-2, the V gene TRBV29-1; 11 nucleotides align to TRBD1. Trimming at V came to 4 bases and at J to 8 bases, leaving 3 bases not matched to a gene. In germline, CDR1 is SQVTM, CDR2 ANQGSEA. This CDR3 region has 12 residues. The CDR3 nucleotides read TGCAGCGTTGGGACAGGGGGCGCGGGCTACACCTTC. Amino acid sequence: CSVGTGGAGYTF.

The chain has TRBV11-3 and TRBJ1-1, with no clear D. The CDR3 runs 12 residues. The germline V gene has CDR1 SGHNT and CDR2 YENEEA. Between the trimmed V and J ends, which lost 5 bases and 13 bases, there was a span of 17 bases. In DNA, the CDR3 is TGTGCCAGCAGCCTCTCGACCAGTAAGATTTTCTTT. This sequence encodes CASSLSTSKIFF.

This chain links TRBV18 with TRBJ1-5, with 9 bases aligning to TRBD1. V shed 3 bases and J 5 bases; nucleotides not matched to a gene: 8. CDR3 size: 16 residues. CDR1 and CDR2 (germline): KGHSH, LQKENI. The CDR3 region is CASSPLDRGLYQPQHF. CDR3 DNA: TGTGCCAGCTCACCCCTGGACAGGGGCCTTTATCAGCCCCAGCATTTT. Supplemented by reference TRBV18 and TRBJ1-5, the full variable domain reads NAGVMQNPRHLVRRRGQEARLRCSPMKGHSHVYWYRQLPEEGLKFMVYLQKENIIDESGMPKERFSAEFPKEGPSILRIQQVVRGDSAAYFCASSPLDRGLYQPQHFGDGTRLSIL.

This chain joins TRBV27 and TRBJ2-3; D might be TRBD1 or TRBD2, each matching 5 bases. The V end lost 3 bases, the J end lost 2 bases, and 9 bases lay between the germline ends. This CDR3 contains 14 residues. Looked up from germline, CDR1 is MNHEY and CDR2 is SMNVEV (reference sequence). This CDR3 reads CASSFRGLTDTQYF. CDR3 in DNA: TGTGCCAGCAGTTTTCGGGGCCTCACAGATACGCAGTATTTT.

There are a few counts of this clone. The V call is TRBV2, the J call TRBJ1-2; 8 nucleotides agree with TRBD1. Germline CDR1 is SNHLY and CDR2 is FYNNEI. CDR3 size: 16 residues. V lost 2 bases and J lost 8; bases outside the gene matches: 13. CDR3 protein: CASSENQGQDIWGYTF. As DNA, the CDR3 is TGTGCCAGCAGTGAAAATCAGGGACAGGACATATGGGGCTACACCTTC.

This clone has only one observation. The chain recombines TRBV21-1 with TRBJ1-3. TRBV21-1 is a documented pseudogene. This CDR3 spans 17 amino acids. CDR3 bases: TGTGCCAGCAGCAACCCTCTCGGGAGGACCTCTGGAAACACCATATATTTT. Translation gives CASSNPLGRTSGNTIYF.

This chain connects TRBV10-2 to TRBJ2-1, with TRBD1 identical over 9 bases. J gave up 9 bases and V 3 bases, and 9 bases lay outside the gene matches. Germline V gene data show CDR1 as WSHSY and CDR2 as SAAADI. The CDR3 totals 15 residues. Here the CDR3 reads CASSEIQGAYGEQFF. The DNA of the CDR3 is TGCGCCAGCAGTGAAATACAGGGGGCTTATGGTGAGCAGTTCTTC.

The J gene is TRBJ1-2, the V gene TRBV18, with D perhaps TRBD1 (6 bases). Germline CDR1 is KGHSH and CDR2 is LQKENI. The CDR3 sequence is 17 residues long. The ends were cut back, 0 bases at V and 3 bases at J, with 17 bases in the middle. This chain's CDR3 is CASSPPQPGQRYYGYTF. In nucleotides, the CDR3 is TGTGCCAGCTCACCACCACAGCCGGGACAACGATACTATGGCTACACCTTC.

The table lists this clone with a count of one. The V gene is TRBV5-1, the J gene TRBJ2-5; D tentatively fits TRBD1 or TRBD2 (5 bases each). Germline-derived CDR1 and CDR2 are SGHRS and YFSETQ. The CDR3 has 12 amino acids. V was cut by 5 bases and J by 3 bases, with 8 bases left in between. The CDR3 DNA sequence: TGCGCCAGCAGAAGAGGGGAAGAGACCCAGTACTTC. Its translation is CASRRGEETQYF.

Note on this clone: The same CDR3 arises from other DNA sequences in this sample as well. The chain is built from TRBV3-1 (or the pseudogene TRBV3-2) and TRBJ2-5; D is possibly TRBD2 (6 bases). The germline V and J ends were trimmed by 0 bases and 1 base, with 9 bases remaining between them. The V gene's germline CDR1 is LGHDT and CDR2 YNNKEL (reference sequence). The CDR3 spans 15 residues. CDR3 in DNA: TGTGCCAGCAGCCAAGATGTGGGGGGCCAAGAGACCCAGTACTTC. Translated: CASSQDVGGQETQYF.

The CDR3 here is CAISDPTHKGGTDTQYF. The CDR3 DNA sequence: TGTGCCATCAGCGACCCGACTCACAAGGGAGGCACAGATACGCAGTATTTT. This chain connects TRBV10-3 to TRBJ2-3; tentatively, D is TRBD2 (5 bases). Germline loops: CDR1 ENHRY, CDR2 SYGVKD. The germline V and J ends were trimmed by 6 bases and 1 base, with 20 bases remaining between them. The CDR3 runs 17 residues.

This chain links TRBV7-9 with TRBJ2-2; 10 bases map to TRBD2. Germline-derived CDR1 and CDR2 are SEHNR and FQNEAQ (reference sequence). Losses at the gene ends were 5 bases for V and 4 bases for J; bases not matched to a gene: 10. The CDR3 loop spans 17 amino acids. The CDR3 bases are TGTGCCAGCAGCCCCGGACTAGCGGTCCACCCCACCGGGGAGCTGTTTTTT. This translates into CASSPGLAVHPTGELFF.